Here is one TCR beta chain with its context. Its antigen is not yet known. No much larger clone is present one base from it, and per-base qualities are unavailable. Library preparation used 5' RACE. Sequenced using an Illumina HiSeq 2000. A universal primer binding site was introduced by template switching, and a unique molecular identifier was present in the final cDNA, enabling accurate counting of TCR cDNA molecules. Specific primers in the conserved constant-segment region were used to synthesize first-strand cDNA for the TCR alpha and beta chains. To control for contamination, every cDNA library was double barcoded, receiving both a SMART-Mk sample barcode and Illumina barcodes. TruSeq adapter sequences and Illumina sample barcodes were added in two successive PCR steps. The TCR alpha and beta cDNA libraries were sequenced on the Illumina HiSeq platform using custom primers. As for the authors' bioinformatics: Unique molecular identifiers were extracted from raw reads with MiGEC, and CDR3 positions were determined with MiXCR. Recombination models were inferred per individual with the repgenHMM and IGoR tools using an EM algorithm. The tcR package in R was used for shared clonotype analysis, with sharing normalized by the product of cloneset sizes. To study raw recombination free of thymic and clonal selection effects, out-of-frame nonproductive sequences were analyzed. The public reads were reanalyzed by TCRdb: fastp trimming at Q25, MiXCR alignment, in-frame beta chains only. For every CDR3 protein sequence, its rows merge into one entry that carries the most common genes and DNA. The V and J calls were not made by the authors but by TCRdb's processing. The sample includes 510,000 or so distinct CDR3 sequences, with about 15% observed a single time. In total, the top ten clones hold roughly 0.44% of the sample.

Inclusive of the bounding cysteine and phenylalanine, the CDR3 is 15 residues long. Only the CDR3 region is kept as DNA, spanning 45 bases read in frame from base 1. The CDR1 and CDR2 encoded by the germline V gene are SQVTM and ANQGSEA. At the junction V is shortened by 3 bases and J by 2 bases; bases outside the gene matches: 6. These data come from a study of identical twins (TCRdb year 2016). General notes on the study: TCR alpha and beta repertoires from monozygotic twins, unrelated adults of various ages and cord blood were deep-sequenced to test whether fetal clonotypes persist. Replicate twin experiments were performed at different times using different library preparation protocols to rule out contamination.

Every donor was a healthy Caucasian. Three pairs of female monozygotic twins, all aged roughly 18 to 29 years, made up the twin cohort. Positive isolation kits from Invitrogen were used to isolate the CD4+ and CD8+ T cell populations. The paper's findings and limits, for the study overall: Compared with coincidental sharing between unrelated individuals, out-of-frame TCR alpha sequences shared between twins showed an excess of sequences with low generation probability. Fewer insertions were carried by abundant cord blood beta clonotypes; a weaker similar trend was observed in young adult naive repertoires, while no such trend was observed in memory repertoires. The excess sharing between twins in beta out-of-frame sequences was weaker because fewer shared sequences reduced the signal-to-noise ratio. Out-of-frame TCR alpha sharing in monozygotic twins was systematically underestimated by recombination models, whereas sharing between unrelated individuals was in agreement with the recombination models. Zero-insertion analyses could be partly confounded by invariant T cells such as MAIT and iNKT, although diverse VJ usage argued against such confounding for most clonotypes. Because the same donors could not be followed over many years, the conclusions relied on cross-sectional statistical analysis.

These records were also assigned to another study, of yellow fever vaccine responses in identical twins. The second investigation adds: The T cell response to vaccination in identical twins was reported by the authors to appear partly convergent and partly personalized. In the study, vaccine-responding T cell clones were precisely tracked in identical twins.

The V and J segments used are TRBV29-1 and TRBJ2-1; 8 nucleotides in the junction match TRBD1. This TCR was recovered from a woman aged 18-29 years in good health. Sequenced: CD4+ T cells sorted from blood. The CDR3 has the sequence CSVDRGTGPYNEQFF. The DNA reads TGCAGCGTTGATCGTGGGACAGGTCCCTACAATGAGCAGTTCTTC.